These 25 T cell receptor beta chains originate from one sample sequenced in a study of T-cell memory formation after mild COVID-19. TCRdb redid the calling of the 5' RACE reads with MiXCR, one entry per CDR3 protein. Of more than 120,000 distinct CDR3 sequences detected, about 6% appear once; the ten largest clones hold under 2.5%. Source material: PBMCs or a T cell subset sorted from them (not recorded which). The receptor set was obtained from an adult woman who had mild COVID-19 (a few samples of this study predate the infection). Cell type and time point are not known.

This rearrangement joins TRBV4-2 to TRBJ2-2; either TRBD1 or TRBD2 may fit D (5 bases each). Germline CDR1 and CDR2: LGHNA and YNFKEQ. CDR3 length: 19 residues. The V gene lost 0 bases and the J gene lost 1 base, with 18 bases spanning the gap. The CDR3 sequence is CASSQDGASRGRNTGELFF. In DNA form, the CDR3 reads TGTGCCAGCAGCCAAGATGGGGCGTCGAGGGGAAGGAACACCGGGGAGCTGTTTTTT.

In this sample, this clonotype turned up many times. The CDR3 reads CASSYSGTKGYTF. In nucleotides, the CDR3 is TGTGCCAGCAGTTACTCGGGGACAAAGGGCTACACCTTC. V usage is TRBV6-5 and J usage is TRBJ1-2; maybe TRBD1 (6 bases). The germline V gene has CDR1 MNHEY and CDR2 SVGAGI. Deletions cut 0 bases from V and 8 bases from J, with 10 bases between. The CDR3 runs 13 residues.

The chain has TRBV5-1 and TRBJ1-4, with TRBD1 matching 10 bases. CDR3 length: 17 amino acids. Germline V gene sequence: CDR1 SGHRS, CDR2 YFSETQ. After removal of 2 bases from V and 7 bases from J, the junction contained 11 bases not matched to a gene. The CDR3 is CASSFLARGQGGEKLFF. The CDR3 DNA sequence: TGCGCCAGCAGCTTCTTAGCTCGCGGACAGGGGGGTGAAAAACTGTTTTTT.

The DNA for the CDR3 is TGCGCCAGCGGACAAATAAATTACGAGCAGTACTTC. Amino acids: CASGQINYEQYF. V gene TRBV10-2 combines with J gene TRBJ2-7, with D perhaps TRBD1 (5 bases). The germline V gene has CDR1 WSHSY and CDR2 SAAADI. V dropped 8 bases and J dropped 4 bases, with 12 bases sitting between them. The CDR3 runs to 12 residues.

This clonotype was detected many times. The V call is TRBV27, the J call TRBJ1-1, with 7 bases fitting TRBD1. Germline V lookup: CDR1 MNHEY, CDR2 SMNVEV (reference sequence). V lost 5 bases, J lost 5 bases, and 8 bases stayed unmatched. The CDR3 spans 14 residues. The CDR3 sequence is CASSHGQVRTEAFF. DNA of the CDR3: TGTGCCAGCAGTCACGGACAGGTGCGGACTGAAGCTTTCTTT.

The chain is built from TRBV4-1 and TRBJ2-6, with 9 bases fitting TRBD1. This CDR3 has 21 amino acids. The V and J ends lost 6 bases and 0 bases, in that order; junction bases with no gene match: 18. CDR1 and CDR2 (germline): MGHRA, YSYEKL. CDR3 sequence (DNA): TGCGCCAGCAGTTTTAATCTCCCTCTGGGACAGGGATCCTCTGGGGCCAACGTCCTGACTTTC. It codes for CASSFNLPLGQGSSGANVLTF.

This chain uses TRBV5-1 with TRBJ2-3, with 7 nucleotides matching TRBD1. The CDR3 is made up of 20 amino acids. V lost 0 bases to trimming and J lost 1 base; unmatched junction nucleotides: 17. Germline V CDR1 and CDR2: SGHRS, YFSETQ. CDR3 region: CASSLERHRGSTAGTDTQYF. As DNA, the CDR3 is TGCGCCAGCAGCTTGGAGCGACACAGGGGCTCCACAGCGGGCACAGATACGCAGTATTTT.

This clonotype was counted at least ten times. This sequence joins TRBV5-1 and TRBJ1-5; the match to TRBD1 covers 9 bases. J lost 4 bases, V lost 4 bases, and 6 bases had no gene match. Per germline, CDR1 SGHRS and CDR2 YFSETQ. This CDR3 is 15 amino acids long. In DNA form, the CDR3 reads TGCGCCAGCAGCCCCGGGACAGGGCATAATCAGCCCCAGCATTTT. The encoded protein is CASSPGTGHNQPQHF.

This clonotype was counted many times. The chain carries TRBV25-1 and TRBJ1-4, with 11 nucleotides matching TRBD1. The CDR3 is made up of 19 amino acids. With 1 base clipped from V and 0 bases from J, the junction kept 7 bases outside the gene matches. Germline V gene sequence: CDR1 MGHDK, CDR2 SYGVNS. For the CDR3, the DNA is TGTGCCAGCAGTGAATGGACAGGGGGCCTTGGGGCAACTAATGAAAAACTGTTTTTT. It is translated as CASSEWTGGLGATNEKLFF.

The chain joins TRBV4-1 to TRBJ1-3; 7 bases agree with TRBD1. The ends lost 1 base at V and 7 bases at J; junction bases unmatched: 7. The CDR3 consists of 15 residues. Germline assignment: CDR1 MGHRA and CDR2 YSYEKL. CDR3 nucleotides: TGCGCCAGCAGCCAAGGCCCCAAGACAGGGAACACCATATATTTT. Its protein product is CASSQGPKTGNTIYF.

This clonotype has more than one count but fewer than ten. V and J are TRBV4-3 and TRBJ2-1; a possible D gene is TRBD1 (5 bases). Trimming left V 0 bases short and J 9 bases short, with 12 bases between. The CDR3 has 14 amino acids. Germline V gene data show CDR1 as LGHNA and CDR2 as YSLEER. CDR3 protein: CASSQDARQGEQFF. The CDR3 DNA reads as TGCGCCAGCAGCCAAGATGCCCGGCAGGGTGAGCAGTTCTTC.

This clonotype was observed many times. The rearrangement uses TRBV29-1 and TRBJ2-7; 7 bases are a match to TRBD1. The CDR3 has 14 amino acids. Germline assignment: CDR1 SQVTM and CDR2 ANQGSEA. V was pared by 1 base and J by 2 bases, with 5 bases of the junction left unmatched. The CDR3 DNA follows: TGCAGCGTTGAAGGACCGGGACAGACCTACGAGCAGTACTTC. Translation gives CSVEGPGQTYEQYF.

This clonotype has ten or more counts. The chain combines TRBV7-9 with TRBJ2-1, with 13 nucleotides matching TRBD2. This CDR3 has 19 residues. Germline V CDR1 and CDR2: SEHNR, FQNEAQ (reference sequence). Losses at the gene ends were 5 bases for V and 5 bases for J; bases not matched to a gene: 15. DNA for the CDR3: TGTGCCAGCAGCCCTCACCGCACCGGACTAGCGGGAGCGGACAATGAGCAGTTCTTC. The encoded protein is CASSPHRTGLAGADNEQFF.

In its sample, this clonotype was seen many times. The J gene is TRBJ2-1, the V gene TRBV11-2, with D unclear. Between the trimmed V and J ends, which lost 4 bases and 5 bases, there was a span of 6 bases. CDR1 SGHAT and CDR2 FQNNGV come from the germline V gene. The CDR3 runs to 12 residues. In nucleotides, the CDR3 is TGTGCCAGCAGCTACAGTAACAATGAGCAGTTCTTC. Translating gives CASSYSNNEQFF. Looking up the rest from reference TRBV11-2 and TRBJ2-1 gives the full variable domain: EAGVAQSPRYKIIEKRQSVAFWCNPISGHATLYWYQQILGQGPKLLIQFQNNGVVDDSQLPKDRFSAERLKGVDSTLKIQPAKLEDSAVYLCASSYSNNEQFFGPGTRLTVL.

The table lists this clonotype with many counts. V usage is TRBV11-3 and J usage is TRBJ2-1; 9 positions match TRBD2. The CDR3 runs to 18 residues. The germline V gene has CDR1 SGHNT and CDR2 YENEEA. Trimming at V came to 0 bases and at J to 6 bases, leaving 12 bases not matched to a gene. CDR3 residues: CASSLEGVGTSSRNEQFF. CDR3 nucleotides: TGTGCCAGCAGCTTAGAGGGGGTCGGGACTAGCTCCCGCAATGAGCAGTTCTTC.

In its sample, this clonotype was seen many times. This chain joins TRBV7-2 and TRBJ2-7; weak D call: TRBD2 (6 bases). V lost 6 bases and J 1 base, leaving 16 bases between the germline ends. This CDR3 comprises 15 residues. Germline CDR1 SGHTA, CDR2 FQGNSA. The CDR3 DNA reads TGTGCCAGCAGAGCCGAATGGGCGGGGTCCTACGAGCAGTACTTC. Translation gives CASRAEWAGSYEQYF.

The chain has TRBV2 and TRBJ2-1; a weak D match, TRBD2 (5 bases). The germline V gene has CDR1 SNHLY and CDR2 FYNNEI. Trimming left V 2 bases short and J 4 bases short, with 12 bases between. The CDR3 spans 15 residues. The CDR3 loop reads CASSEREIDYNEQFF. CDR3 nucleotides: TGTGCCAGCAGTGAAAGGGAGATTGATTACAATGAGCAGTTCTTC.

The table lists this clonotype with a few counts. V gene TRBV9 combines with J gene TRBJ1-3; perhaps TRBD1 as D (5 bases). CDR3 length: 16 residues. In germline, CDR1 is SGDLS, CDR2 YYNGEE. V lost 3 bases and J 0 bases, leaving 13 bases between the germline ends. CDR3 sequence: CASSAGTLYSGNTIYF. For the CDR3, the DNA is TGTGCCAGCAGCGCGGGGACTCTCTACTCTGGAAACACCATATATTTT.

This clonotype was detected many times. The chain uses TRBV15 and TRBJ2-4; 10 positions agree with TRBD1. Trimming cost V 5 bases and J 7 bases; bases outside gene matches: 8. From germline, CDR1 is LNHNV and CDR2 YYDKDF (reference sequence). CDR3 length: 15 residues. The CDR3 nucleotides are TGTGCCACCAGCCAGAAGACAGGGGGCGCGAACATTCAGTACTTC. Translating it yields CATSQKTGGANIQYF.

This CDR3 reads CASSLKDRGSGSPLHF. The DNA for the CDR3 is TGTGCCAGCAGTTTAAAGGACAGGGGCTCCGGATCACCCCTCCACTTT. The chain has TRBV6-6 and TRBJ1-6; the match to TRBD1 covers 9 bases. The ends lost 4 bases at V and 10 bases at J; junction bases unmatched: 11. Germline CDR1 MNHNY, CDR2 SVGAGI (reference sequence). The CDR3 contains 16 residues.

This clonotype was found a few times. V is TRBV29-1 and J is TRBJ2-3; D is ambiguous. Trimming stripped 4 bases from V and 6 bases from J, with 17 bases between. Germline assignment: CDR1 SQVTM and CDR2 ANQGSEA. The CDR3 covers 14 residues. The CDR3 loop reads CSVAVLVRSDTQYF. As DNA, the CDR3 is TGCAGCGTTGCGGTGTTGGTGAGGTCGGATACGCAGTATTTT.

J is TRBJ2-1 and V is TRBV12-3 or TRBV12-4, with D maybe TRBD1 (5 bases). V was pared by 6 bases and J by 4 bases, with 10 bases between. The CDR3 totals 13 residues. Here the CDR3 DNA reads TGTGCCAGCAGCCTTGACAGATACAATGAGCAGTTCTTC. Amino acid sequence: CASSLDRYNEQFF.

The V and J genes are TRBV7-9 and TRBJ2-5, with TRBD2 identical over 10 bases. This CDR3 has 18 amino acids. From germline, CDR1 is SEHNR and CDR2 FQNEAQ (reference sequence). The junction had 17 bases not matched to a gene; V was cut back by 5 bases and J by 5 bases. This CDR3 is CASSHVVGSGGALETQYF. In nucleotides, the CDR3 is TGTGCCAGCAGCCACGTTGTCGGCAGCGGGGGGGCCTTGGAGACCCAGTACTTC.

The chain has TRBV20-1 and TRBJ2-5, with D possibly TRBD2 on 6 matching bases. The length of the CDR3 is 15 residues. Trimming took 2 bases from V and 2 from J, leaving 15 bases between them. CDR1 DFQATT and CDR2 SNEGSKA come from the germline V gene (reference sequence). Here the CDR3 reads CSARRLDFGQETQYF. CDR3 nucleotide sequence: TGCAGTGCTAGAAGACTAGATTTCGGGCAAGAGACCCAGTACTTC.

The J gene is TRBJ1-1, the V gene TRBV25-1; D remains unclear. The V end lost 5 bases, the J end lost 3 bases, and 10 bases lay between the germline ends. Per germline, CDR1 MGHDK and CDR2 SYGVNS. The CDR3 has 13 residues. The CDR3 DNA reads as TGTGCCAGCAGTCCTCTGGGTTACACTGAAGCTTTCTTT. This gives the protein CASSPLGYTEAFF.